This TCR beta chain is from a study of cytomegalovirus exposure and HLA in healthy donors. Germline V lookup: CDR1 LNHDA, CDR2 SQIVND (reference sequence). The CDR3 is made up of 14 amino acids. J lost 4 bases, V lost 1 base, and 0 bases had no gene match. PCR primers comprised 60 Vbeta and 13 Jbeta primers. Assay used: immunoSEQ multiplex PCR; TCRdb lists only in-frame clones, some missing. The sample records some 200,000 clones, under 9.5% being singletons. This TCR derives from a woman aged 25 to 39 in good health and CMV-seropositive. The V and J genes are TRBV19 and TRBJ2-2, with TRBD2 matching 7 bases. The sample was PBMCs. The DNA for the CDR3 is TGTGCCAGTAGTATAGCGGGGGGCACCGGGGAGCTGTTTTTT. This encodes CASSIAGGTGELFF.